These 10 T cell receptor beta chains were sequenced from one sample in a study of a mutant IDH1 vaccine in newly diagnosed glioma. Which antigens these TCRs recognize remains unknown. Time point of the sample: week 47, end of study. The vaccine gave 300 ug of a 20-mer mutant IDH1 peptide subcutaneously per dose. The protocol was immunoSEQ multiplex PCR, while the TCRdb copy is restricted to in-frame clones and leaves out a portion. The profile shows roughly 32,000 clones, roughly 87% of them singletons. This sample comprised PBMCs, obtained from a glioma patient whose treatment included an IDH1 peptide vaccine. Receptors originate from a man in his forties with glioma.

A single count supports this clone. The chain uses TRBV9 and TRBJ1-2; D is perhaps TRBD1 (5 bases). V lost 0 bases and J lost 4, with 19 bases in between. Germline V gene lookup returns CDR1 SGDLS and CDR2 YYNGEE. CDR3 size: 17 residues. The CDR3 DNA reads TGTGCCAGCAGCGTAGGTCAGGGTCCTTCAAGCCTCTATGGCTACACCTTC. It specifies CASSVGQGPSSLYGYTF.

V usage is TRBV7-3 and J usage is TRBJ1-1; D gene ambiguous. V gave up 5 bases and J gave up 4 bases, with 11 bases separating them. The CDR3 extends over 13 amino acids. Germline V CDR1 and CDR2: SGHTA, FQGTGA. As DNA, the CDR3 is TGTGCCAGCAGCATAGGACCGGTCACTGAAGCTTTCTTT. It specifies CASSIGPVTEAFF.

V usage is TRBV28 and J usage is TRBJ1-2, with 7 bases identical to TRBD1. J was trimmed by 0 bases and V by 10 bases; bases with no gene match: 5. CDR1 is MDHEN and CDR2 is SYDVKM in the germline V gene. There are 13 residues in the CDR3. Here the CDR3 DNA reads TGTGCCACTGGGGACAGAGCTAACTATGGCTACACCTTC. Translated: CATGDRANYGYTF.

The CDR3 spells CASSRAPPGPTSTDTQYF. The DNA of the CDR3 is TGTGCCAGTAGTAGAGCCCCACCGGGACCGACGTCCACAGATACGCAGTATTTT. The J gene is TRBJ2-3, the V gene TRBV19, with D perhaps matching TRBD1 or TRBD2 (5 bases each). The germline gives CDR1 LNHDA, CDR2 SQIVND (reference sequence). V lost 4 bases and J 2 bases, leaving 22 bases between the germline ends. This CDR3 has 18 amino acids.

This chain links TRBV13 with TRBJ1-1; 7 nucleotides line up with TRBD1. Trimming removed 2 bases from V and 4 bases from J; junction bases left unmatched: 7. This CDR3 contains 15 residues. CDR1 PRHDT and CDR2 FYEKMQ come from the germline V gene (reference sequence). The CDR3 DNA follows: TGTGCCAGCAGCTTACAGGGGGATTTGGGCACTGAAGCTTTCTTT. Translating it yields CASSLQGDLGTEAFF.

This clone has more than one count but fewer than ten. The chain recombines TRBV10-3 with TRBJ1-6, with TRBD1 matching 8 bases. Germline values: CDR1 ENHRY, CDR2 SYGVKD. The length of the CDR3 is 14 residues. V lost 6 bases, J lost 3 bases, and 1 base stayed unmatched. CDR3 in amino acids: CAISGQGYNSPLHF. CDR3 coding DNA: TGTGCCATCAGCGGACAGGGCTATAATTCACCCCTCCACTTT.

This clone was seen only once. This chain connects TRBV28 to TRBJ2-2; TRBD1 aligns across 8 bases. CDR3 length: 15 residues. The junction had 4 bases not matched to a gene; V was cut back by 5 bases and J by 2 bases. The germline V gene encodes CDR1 MDHEN and CDR2 SYDVKM. The CDR3 bases are TGTGCCAGCAGTATCCCAGGGGGCAACACCGGGGAGCTGTTTTTT. Translating it yields CASSIPGGNTGELFF.

This clone is a singleton in its sample. The chain's CDR3 is CASSEAEEPGRTNTEAFF. CDR3 bases: TGTGCCAGCAGTGAAGCGGAAGAACCGGGACGGACTAACACTGAAGCTTTCTTT. The rearrangement links TRBV6-1 to TRBJ1-1, with D maybe TRBD1 (5 bases). This CDR3 region has 18 residues. Deletions cut 0 bases from V and 2 bases from J, with 19 bases between. Germline V lookup: CDR1 MNHNS, CDR2 SASEGT.

The chain has TRBV11-3 and TRBJ1-1, with no clear D. V was trimmed by 1 base and J by 1 base, leaving 4 bases between them. Per the germline V gene, CDR1 is SGHNT and CDR2 is YENEEA. This CDR3 is built from 13 residues. CDR3 residues: CASSLVENTEAFF. CDR3 in DNA: TGTGCCAGCAGCTTAGTAGAGAACACTGAAGCTTTCTTT.

The rearrangement joins TRBV18 to TRBJ2-3, with D maybe TRBD1 (5 bases). CDR1 is KGHSH, CDR2 LQKENI, per germline. The CDR3 totals 15 residues. Trimming removed 2 bases from V and 0 bases from J, with 9 bases in between. Here the CDR3 DNA reads TGTGCCAGCTCACCAAGGCAGGGAAGCACAGATACGCAGTATTTT. Translated: CASSPRQGSTDTQYF.